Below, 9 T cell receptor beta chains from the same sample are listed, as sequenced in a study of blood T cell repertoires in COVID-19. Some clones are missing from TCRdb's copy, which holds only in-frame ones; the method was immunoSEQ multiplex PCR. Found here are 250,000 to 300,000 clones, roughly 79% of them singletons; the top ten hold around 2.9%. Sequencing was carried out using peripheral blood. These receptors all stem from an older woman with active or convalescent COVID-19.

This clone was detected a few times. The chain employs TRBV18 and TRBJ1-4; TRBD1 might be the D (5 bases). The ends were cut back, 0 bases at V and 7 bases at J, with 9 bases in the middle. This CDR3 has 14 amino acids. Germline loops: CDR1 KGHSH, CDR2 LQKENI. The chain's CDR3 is CASSPPGASEKLFF. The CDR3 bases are TGTGCCAGCTCACCACCAGGGGCGTCTGAAAAACTGTTTTTT.

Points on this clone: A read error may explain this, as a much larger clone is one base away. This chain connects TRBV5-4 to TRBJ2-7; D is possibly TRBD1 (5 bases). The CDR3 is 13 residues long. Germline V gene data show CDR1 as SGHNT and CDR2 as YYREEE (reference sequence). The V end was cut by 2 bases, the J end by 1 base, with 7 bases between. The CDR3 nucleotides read TGTGCCAGCAGCTTACAGGCATCCTACGAGCAGTACTTC. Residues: CASSLQASYEQYF.

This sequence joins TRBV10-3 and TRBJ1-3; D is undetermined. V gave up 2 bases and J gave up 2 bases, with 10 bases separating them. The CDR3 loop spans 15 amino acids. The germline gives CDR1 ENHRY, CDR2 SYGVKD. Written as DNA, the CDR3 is TGTGCCATCAGTGAGCAGGAACCCCCTGGAAACACCATATATTTT. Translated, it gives CAISEQEPPGNTIYF.

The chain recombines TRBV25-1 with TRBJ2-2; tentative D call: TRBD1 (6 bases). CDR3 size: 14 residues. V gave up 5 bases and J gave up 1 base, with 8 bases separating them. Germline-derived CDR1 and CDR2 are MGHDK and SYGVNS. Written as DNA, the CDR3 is TGTGCCAGCAGTTGGGGACAGAACACCGGGGAGCTGTTTTTT. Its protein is CASSWGQNTGELFF.

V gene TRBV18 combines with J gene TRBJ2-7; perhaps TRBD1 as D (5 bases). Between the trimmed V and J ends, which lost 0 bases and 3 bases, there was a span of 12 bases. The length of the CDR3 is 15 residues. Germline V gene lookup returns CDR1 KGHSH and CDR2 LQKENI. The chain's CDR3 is CASSPPVTGNYEQYF. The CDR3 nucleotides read TGTGCCAGCTCACCACCCGTAACAGGCAACTACGAGCAGTACTTC. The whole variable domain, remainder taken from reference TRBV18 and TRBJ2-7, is NAGVMQNPRHLVRRRGQEARLRCSPMKGHSHVYWYRQLPEEGLKFMVYLQKENIIDESGMPKERFSAEFPKEGPSILRIQQVVRGDSAAYFCASSPPVTGNYEQYFGPGTRLTVT.

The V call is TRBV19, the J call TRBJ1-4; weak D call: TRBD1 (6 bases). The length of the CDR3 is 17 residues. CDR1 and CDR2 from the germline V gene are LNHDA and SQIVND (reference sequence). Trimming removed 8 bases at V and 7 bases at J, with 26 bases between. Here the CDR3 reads CASQPSSHRVKTEKLFF. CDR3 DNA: TGTGCCAGTCAACCCTCCTCTCACAGGGTTAAAACTGAAAAACTGTTTTTT.

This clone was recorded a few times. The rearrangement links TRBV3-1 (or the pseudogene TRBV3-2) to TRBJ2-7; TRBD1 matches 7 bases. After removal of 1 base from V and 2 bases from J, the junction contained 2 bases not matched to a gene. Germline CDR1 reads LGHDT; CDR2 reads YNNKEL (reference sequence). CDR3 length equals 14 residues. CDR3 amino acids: CASSQVDRPYEQYF. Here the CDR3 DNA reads TGTGCCAGCAGCCAAGTGGACAGGCCCTACGAGCAGTACTTC.

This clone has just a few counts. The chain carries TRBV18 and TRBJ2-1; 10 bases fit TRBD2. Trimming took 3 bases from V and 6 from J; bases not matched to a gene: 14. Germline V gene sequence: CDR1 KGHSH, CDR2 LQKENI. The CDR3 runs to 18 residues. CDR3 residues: CASSPAGTSEPPLNEQFF. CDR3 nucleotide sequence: TGTGCCAGCTCACCGGCCGGGACTAGCGAGCCGCCCCTCAATGAGCAGTTCTTC. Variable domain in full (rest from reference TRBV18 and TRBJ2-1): NAGVMQNPRHLVRRRGQEARLRCSPMKGHSHVYWYRQLPEEGLKFMVYLQKENIIDESGMPKERFSAEFPKEGPSILRIQQVVRGDSAAYFCASSPAGTSEPPLNEQFFGPGTRLTVL.

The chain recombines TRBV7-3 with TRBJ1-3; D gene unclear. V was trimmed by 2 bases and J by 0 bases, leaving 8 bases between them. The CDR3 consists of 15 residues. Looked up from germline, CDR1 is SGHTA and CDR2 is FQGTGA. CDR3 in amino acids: CASSLAGNSGNTIYF. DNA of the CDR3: TGTGCCAGCAGCTTAGCGGGGAACTCTGGAAACACCATATATTTT.